These 6 T cell receptor beta chains share one sample of origin, sequenced in a study of molecular identifiers for immune sequencing clone quantification. In TCRdb, the PCR reads were re-called with MiXCR into one record per CDR3 protein. The sample yields about half a million distinct CDR3 sequences, 25% seen once. The specimen sequenced was naive CD8+ T cells from blood, with Jurkat cell RNA spiked in. As to subset: FACS-sorted CD8+CD4-CCR7+CD45RA+ naive T cells. These receptors originate from a human donor in good health. Some libraries in this study had Jurkat cell RNA spiked in.

The gene calls are TRBV4-3 and TRBJ2-3, with TRBD1 matching over 8 bases. Trimming at V came to 5 bases and at J to 6 bases, leaving 10 bases not matched to a gene. Germline V gene lookup returns CDR1 LGHNA and CDR2 YSLEER. CDR3 size: 15 residues. The CDR3 nucleotides are TGCGCCAGCAGCGAGGACAGGGCCACCTTGGATACGCAGTATTTT. Its protein is CASSEDRATLDTQYF.

The V gene is TRBV14, the J gene TRBJ1-1; D is unclear. CDR1 and CDR2 (germline): SGHDN, FVKESK. Trimming removed 0 bases from V and 4 bases from J, with 18 bases in between. This CDR3 comprises 17 residues. Here the CDR3 reads CASSQDSRLHLGTEAFF. DNA of the CDR3: TGTGCCAGCAGCCAAGATAGTCGGCTCCACCTTGGCACTGAAGCTTTCTTT.

In regard to this clonotype: The junction and the germline gene differ at one end; a read error may be behind it. The chain recombines TRBV5-1 with TRBJ2-7; no reliable D call. Germline V CDR1 and CDR2: SGHRS, YFSETQ. The CDR3 totals 13 residues. The CDR3 reads CASTVDASYEQNF. The CDR3 coding sequence is TGCGCCAGCACGGTCGATGCCTCCTACGAGCAGAACTTC.

This clonotype was seen a handful of times. J is TRBJ2-7 and V is TRBV5-4, with unresolved D. In germline, CDR1 is SGHNT, CDR2 YYREEE (reference sequence). CDR3 length: 14 amino acids. V lost 0 bases to trimming and J lost 2 bases, with 9 bases between them. The CDR3 DNA is TGTGCCAGCAGCTTGGGGGTGGACCCCTACGAGCAGTACTTC. Translation gives CASSLGVDPYEQYF.

Note on this clonotype: A junction boundary mismatches the germline segment, possibly from a read error. V is TRBV20-1 and J is TRBJ1-1, with TRBD1 matching 9 bases. The CDR3 consists of 16 residues. Germline loops: CDR1 DFQATT, CDR2 SNEGSKA (reference sequence). The CDR3 coding sequence is TGCAGTGTTAGACAACAGGGGGCGCTTGGAATCTCTGAAGCTTTCTTT. It yields the protein CSVRQQGALGISEAFF.

This clonotype was seen a few times. This chain joins TRBV12-3 or TRBV12-4 and TRBJ1-4; D remains unclear. The CDR3 has 16 amino acids. V dropped 3 bases and J dropped 0 bases, with 11 bases sitting between them. The CDR3 region has the DNA TGTGCCAGCAGTTTCTCTGCCGCCACAACTAATGAAAAACTGTTTTTT. Translation gives CASSFSAATTNEKLFF.